A single sample gave rise to the 21 T cell receptor beta chains below, sequenced in a study of T cells after yellow fever vaccination. Each CDR3 protein gets one entry after TCRdb re-called the 5' RACE reads with MiXCR. The table shows roughly 300,000 distinct CDR3 sequences, with about 8.3% occurring only once. The sequenced sample was PBMCs, obtained roughly seven weeks after the first yellow fever vaccination. Source of these receptors: a young man who received the YFV17D yellow fever vaccine.

The V call is TRBV11-2, the J call TRBJ2-4; TRBD2 matches at 10 bases. Germline CDR1 SGHAT, CDR2 FQNNGV. CDR3 length: 19 residues. The J segment lost 2 bases and the V segment lost 5 bases, leaving 15 bases of the junction unmatched. CDR3 bases: TGTGCCAGCAGCCCCGACCCCAGCGGGGGGGCCGGGTCCAAAAACATTCAGTACTTC. Translation: CASSPDPSGGAGSKNIQYF.

On this clonotype: With a much larger clone just one base away, this may be a read error. This rearrangement joins TRBV29-1 to TRBJ1-3; D gene uncertain. Germline loops: CDR1 SQVTM, CDR2 ANQGSEA. Trimming removed 3 bases at V and 1 base at J, with 4 bases between. The CDR3 consists of 12 residues. The CDR3 region has the DNA TGCAGCGTTGAGGTTTCTGGAAACACCATATATTTT. Its translation: CSVEVSGNTIYF.

This chain uses TRBV20-1 with TRBJ2-5; D perhaps matches TRBD1 (6 bases). Germline CDR1 reads DFQATT; CDR2 reads SNEGSKA (reference sequence). This CDR3 has 14 residues. Trimming removed 5 bases at V and 2 bases at J, with 15 bases between. The CDR3 spells CSASRQAIQETQYF. Written as DNA, the CDR3 is TGCAGTGCTTCACGACAGGCGATACAAGAGACCCAGTACTTC.

Ten or more counts support this clonotype. The chain combines TRBV5-1 with TRBJ2-4, with TRBD2 as a possible D gene (5 bases). V lost 4 bases to trimming and J lost 7 bases, with 12 bases between them. Germline V lookup: CDR1 SGHRS, CDR2 YFSETQ. CDR3 size: 13 residues. In DNA, the CDR3 is TGCGCCAGCAGCCCGGACTTCGGGAACATTCAGTACTTC. It specifies CASSPDFGNIQYF.

This clonotype was seen only a few times. V usage is TRBV18 and J usage is TRBJ1-1; D gene ambiguous. The CDR3 spans 12 residues. The germline V gene has CDR1 KGHSH and CDR2 LQKENI. The germline V and J ends were trimmed by 6 bases and 4 bases, with 9 bases remaining between them. CDR3 residues: CASSSTSTEAFF. DNA of the CDR3: TGTGCCAGCTCTTCCACAAGCACTGAAGCTTTCTTT. The entire variable domain, with the rest obtained from reference TRBV18 and TRBJ1-1, is as follows: NAGVMQNPRHLVRRRGQEARLRCSPMKGHSHVYWYRQLPEEGLKFMVYLQKENIIDESGMPKERFSAEFPKEGPSILRIQQVVRGDSAAYFCASSSTSTEAFFGQGTRLTVV.

This clonotype was counted at least ten times. This sequence joins TRBV12-3 or TRBV12-4 and TRBJ2-2, with D perhaps given as TRBD1 or TRBD2 (5 bases each). V shed 4 bases and J shed 2 bases, with 11 bases lying between them. CDR3 length: 15 residues. The CDR3 reads CASSSGTVNTGELFF. The CDR3, as DNA: TGTGCCAGCAGTTCCGGGACGGTAAACACCGGGGAGCTGTTTTTT.

The chain couples TRBV6-5 to TRBJ2-5, with TRBD2 as a possible D gene (6 bases). Germline values: CDR1 MNHEY, CDR2 SVGAGI. The CDR3 consists of 16 residues. With 0 bases removed from V and 2 bases from J, the gap between germline ends came to 13 bases. CDR3 protein: CASSYSTRGAQETQYF. DNA for the CDR3: TGTGCCAGCAGTTACTCGACACGCGGGGCACAAGAGACCCAGTACTTC.

This clonotype was counted only a few times. The chain carries TRBV29-1 and TRBJ2-3; 10 nucleotides line up with TRBD2. Per the germline V gene, CDR1 is SQVTM and CDR2 is ANQGSEA. The CDR3 has 15 residues. Trimming at V came to 3 bases and at J to 1 base, leaving 4 bases not matched to a gene. CDR3 coding DNA: TGCAGCGTTGATGAGCTAGCGGGGGGCACAGATACGCAGTATTTT. Residues: CSVDELAGGTDTQYF.

This clonotype was counted between two and nine times. The chain links TRBV19 to TRBJ2-5; D possibly corresponds to TRBD2 (5 bases). CDR3 length equals 13 residues. The germline gives CDR1 LNHDA, CDR2 SQIVND (reference sequence). V lost 4 bases to trimming and J lost 5 bases, with 11 bases between them. This chain's CDR3 is CASSTRPGETQYF. The CDR3 nucleotides read TGTGCCAGTAGTACCCGACCGGGGGAGACCCAGTACTTC.

This clonotype was seen ten or more times. The chain recombines TRBV20-1 with TRBJ1-2, with TRBD1 matching over 8 bases. V dropped 5 bases and J dropped 3; count of bases not matched to a gene: 14. This CDR3 has 16 amino acids. Germline V gives CDR1 DFQATT, CDR2 SNEGSKA (reference sequence). The CDR3 DNA sequence: TGCAGTGCTCCTCGACTCGGGTCAGGGGGCGACTATGGCTACACCTTC. Translation: CSAPRLGSGGDYGYTF.

This clonotype showed up many times. This rearrangement joins TRBV5-1 to TRBJ2-1; D is unclear. Trimming removed 2 bases from V and 0 bases from J, with 9 bases in between. Germline CDR1 is SGHRS and CDR2 is YFSETQ. The CDR3 is 15 residues long. In DNA form, the CDR3 reads TGCGCCAGCAGCTTTTACCCTAGCTCCTACAATGAGCAGTTCTTC. It yields the protein CASSFYPSSYNEQFF.

The table lists this clonotype with a few counts. The gene calls are TRBV20-1 and TRBJ1-6, with a possible D match to TRBD1 (5 bases). This CDR3 comprises 15 residues. The germline V and J ends were trimmed by 0 bases and 8 bases, with 14 bases remaining between them. CDR1 DFQATT and CDR2 SNEGSKA come from the germline V gene (reference sequence). The CDR3 bases are TGCAGTGCTAGAGACCCCTCGGGGGGGGATTCACCCCTCCACTTT. Protein product: CSARDPSGGDSPLHF.

V usage is TRBV5-1 and J usage is TRBJ1-2; TRBD1 aligns across 11 bases. The germline gives CDR1 SGHRS, CDR2 YFSETQ. The CDR3 consists of 14 residues. Losses at the gene ends were 3 bases for V and 7 bases for J; bases not matched to a gene: 5. The CDR3 nucleotides read TGCGCCAGCAGCTACGGACAGGGGGCTAGTGGCTACACCTTC. It specifies CASSYGQGASGYTF.

The sample holds a few counts of this clonotype. The chain joins TRBV7-6 to TRBJ2-3; 7 nucleotides match TRBD1. With V trimmed by 3 bases and J by 2 bases, 14 bases remained unmatched. From germline, CDR1 is SGHVS and CDR2 FNYEAQ. This CDR3 contains 18 residues. The CDR3 sequence is CASSFDREKDTHTDTQYF. The CDR3 DNA is TGTGCCAGCAGCTTTGACAGGGAAAAGGACACACACACAGATACGCAGTATTTT.

This clonotype was detected only a few times. CDR3 residues: CASSPTTTKETQYF. Written as DNA, the CDR3 is TGCGCCAGCAGCCCCACGACAACTAAGGAGACCCAGTACTTC. The V gene is TRBV5-1, the J gene TRBJ2-5, with no clear D. The germline gives CDR1 SGHRS, CDR2 YFSETQ. The V end was cut by 4 bases, the J end by 5 bases, with 15 bases between. The CDR3 extends over 14 amino acids.

This chain's CDR3 is CSPNRDISYTEAFF. CDR3 sequence (DNA): TGCAGTCCAAACAGGGATATTTCGTACACTGAAGCTTTCTTT. The V gene is TRBV20-1, the J gene TRBJ1-1; TRBD1 is a possible D gene (6 bases). Trimming removed 8 bases at V and 3 bases at J, with 19 bases between. Germline CDR1 reads DFQATT; CDR2 reads SNEGSKA (reference sequence). The CDR3 is 14 residues long.

This clonotype was recorded a few times. The rearrangement uses TRBV7-9 and TRBJ2-7; 8 nucleotides match TRBD2. After removal of 4 bases from V and 4 bases from J, the junction contained 15 bases not matched to a gene. Germline CDR1 and CDR2: SEHNR and FQNEAQ (reference sequence). CDR3 length equals 17 residues. The CDR3: CASSSLRGNGGAYEQYV. The CDR3 DNA is TGTGCCAGCAGCTCGCTACGGGGGAACGGGGGGGCTTACGAGCAGTACGTC.

The sample holds a few counts of this clonotype. The chain employs TRBV7-2 and TRBJ2-5; D not resolved. CDR3 length: 14 amino acids. The germline CDR1 and CDR2 sequences are SGHTA and FQGNSA. Trimming removed 0 bases from V and 7 bases from J, with 12 bases in between. CDR3 amino acids: CASSLAVLAVTQYF. CDR3 DNA: TGTGCCAGCAGCTTAGCGGTTCTCGCGGTGACCCAGTACTTC. Complete variable domain (other parts from reference TRBV7-2 and TRBJ2-5): GAGVSQSPSNKVTEKGKDVELRCDPISGHTALYWYRQSLGQGLEFLIYFQGNSAPDKSGLPSDRFSAERTGGSVSTLTIQRTQQEDSAVYLCASSLAVLAVTQYFGPGTRLLVL.

This clonotype was recorded a few times. The chain uses TRBV19 and TRBJ2-1; 9 nucleotides agree with TRBD1. The CDR3 consists of 14 residues. CDR1 and CDR2 (germline): LNHDA, SQIVND (reference sequence). J gave up 0 bases and V 8 bases, and 2 bases lay outside the gene matches. The CDR3 loop is CASWDRVSYNEQFF. The CDR3 DNA reads TGTGCCAGTTGGGACAGGGTCTCCTACAATGAGCAGTTCTTC. Supplemented by reference TRBV19 and TRBJ2-1, the full variable domain reads DGGITQSPKYLFRKEGQNVTLSCEQNLNHDAMYWYRQDPGQGLRLIYYSQIVNDFQKGDIAEGYSVSREKKESFPLTVTSAQKNPTAFYLCASWDRVSYNEQFFGPGTRLTVL.

This clonotype was observed many times. This chain links TRBV1 with TRBJ2-5; TRBD2 is taken as the D call from the table, unchecked against the DNA. TRBV1 is given as a pseudogene. This CDR3 contains 16 residues. In nucleotides, the CDR3 is TGCACCAGCAGTCACCTCGGACTAGCGGCCCAAGAGACCCAGTACTTC. Translation: CTSSHLGLAAQETQYF.

This chain uses TRBV30 with TRBJ1-2; possibly TRBD1 for D (5 bases). The germline V gene has CDR1 GTSNPN and CDR2 SVGIG (reference sequence). V lost 1 base and J lost 8, with 11 bases in between. The CDR3 is made up of 12 amino acids. CDR3 residues: CAWSEGSRGYTF. As DNA, the CDR3 is TGTGCCTGGAGTGAGGGGAGTCGGGGCTACACCTTC.